This TCR beta chain emerged from a study of T cell repertoires in cytomegalovirus infection. Study details: Public TCR beta signatures provided an indication of both CMV infection and a matching HLA type.

TCRdb re-called the reads with MiXCR, one entry per CDR3 protein. The table has roughly 140,000 distinct CDR3 sequences, 20% to 30% seen once. CDR3 size: 15 residues. J lost 6 bases, V lost 3 bases, and 4 bases had no gene match. Germline V gives CDR1 SGHTA, CDR2 FQGNSA. Study outcomes and limitations: Using cumulative public TCR beta family frequency, the authors identified those who carried CMV together with the relevant HLA.

This clonotype was picked up many times. What it recognizes is unknown. This sequence was found in a human donor in good health (CMV status not recorded). Some clones in this sample may be carry-over from other donors' samples. Sample: PBMCs. The chain employs TRBV7-2 and TRBJ2-2, with TRBD2 matching 10 bases. CDR3: CASSLLAGAAGELFF. CDR3 nucleotides: TGTGCCAGCAGCTTGCTAGCGGGAGCCGCCGGGGAGCTGTTTTTT. Filled out from reference TRBV7-2 and TRBJ2-2, the complete variable domain reads GAGVSQSPSNKVTEKGKDVELRCDPISGHTALYWYRQSLGQGLEFLIYFQGNSAPDKSGLPSDRFSAERTGGSVSTLTIQRTQQEDSAVYLCASSLLAGAAGELFFGEGSRLTVL.